The rows below give T cell receptor beta chains drawn from one sample of a study of beta chain features in type 1 diabetes. This table comes from immunoSEQ multiplex PCR, and its TCRdb copy is limited to in-frame clones, with some not included. Found here are about 210,000 clones, around 9.9% of them singletons; the top ten hold roughly 1.4%. Sequenced: central memory CD4+ T cells from blood. Source of these receptors: a young man in good health. The CDR3 runs from the conserved cysteine through the conserved F or W. Each record gives: V gene, D gene, J gene, clone size, CDR3 protein, CDR3 DNA. The D gene is left open where the match is weak. Clone size is given for some rows only: seen once, a few or many times, or a class if the clone is expanded.

v_call: TRBV28
d_call: -
j_call: TRBJ1-4
clone_size: few
cdr3_aa: CASTPTGVSAVGKLFF
cdr3_nt: TGTGCCAGCACCCCCACGGGGGTATCGGCTGTGGGGAAACTGTTTTTT

v_call: TRBV7-3
d_call: TRBD1
j_call: TRBJ2-1
clone_size: -
cdr3_aa: CASSPNRGGGNEQFF
cdr3_nt: TGTGCCAGCAGCCCAAACAGGGGTGGTGGGAATGAGCAGTTCTTC

v_call: TRBV20-1
d_call: -
j_call: TRBJ1-1
clone_size: few
cdr3_aa: CSALTTPF
cdr3_nt: TGCAGTGCTCTTACCACACCTTTT

v_call: TRBV5-1
d_call: -
j_call: TRBJ2-7
clone_size: once
cdr3_aa: CASSLGTNNGPTEEQYF
cdr3_nt: TGCGCCAGCAGCTTGGGAACTAACAACGGGCCGACGGAAGAGCAGTACTTC

v_call: TRBV7-2
d_call: TRBD2
j_call: TRBJ2-3
clone_size: few
cdr3_aa: CASSLERAGTSGTDTQYF
cdr3_nt: TGTGCCAGCAGCTTAGAGAGGGCCGGGACTAGCGGCACAGATACGCAGTATTTT

v_call: TRBV5-4
d_call: TRBD2
j_call: TRBJ2-5
clone_size: -
cdr3_aa: CASSSSGGRETQYF
cdr3_nt: TGTGCCAGCAGCTCGTCGGGAGGGCGGGAGACCCAGTACTTC

v_call: TRBV5-1
d_call: -
j_call: TRBJ2-1
clone_size: medium-sized
cdr3_aa: CASSLEGPSPLSYNEQFF
cdr3_nt: TGCGCCAGCAGCTTGGAAGGTCCTAGCCCCTTATCCTACAATGAGCAGTTCTTC

v_call: TRBV11-2
d_call: -
j_call: TRBJ2-2
clone_size: few
cdr3_aa: CASSLRGGSAGELFF
cdr3_nt: TGTGCCAGCAGCTTAAGGGGGGGCTCGGCCGGGGAGCTGTTTTTT

v_call: TRBV19
d_call: TRBD2
j_call: TRBJ2-7
clone_size: few
cdr3_aa: CASSLTSGISYEQYF
cdr3_nt: TGTGCCAGTAGCTTGACTAGCGGGATCTCATACGAGCAGTACTTC

v_call: TRBV27
d_call: TRBD2
j_call: TRBJ2-5
clone_size: -
cdr3_aa: CASSAGSGRAGETQYF
cdr3_nt: TGTGCCAGCAGTGCGGGTAGCGGGAGGGCCGGGGAGACCCAGTACTTC

v_call: TRBV7-6
d_call: -
j_call: TRBJ2-7
clone_size: -
cdr3_aa: CASGTSPTYEQYF
cdr3_nt: TGTGCCAGCGGCACTAGCCCAACCTACGAGCAGTACTTC

v_call: TRBV4-1
d_call: -
j_call: TRBJ1-1
clone_size: few
cdr3_aa: CASSPHSPGVTEAFF
cdr3_nt: TGCGCCAGCAGCCCCCACTCACCAGGGGTCACTGAAGCTTTCTTT

v_call: TRBV30
d_call: -
j_call: TRBJ2-5
clone_size: -
cdr3_aa: CAWSGLGETQYF
cdr3_nt: TGTGCCTGGAGTGGGCTGGGGGAGACCCAGTACTTC

v_call: TRBV30
d_call: -
j_call: TRBJ2-1
clone_size: -
cdr3_aa: CAWSVEGRGIYNEQFF
cdr3_nt: TGTGCCTGGAGTGTAGAGGGGAGGGGGATCTACAATGAGCAGTTCTTC

v_call: TRBV29-1
d_call: -
j_call: TRBJ2-5
clone_size: many
cdr3_aa: CSVGGPQETQYF
cdr3_nt: TGCAGCGTTGGGGGTCCCCAAGAGACCCAGTACTTC

v_call: TRBV29-1
d_call: -
j_call: TRBJ1-1
clone_size: few
cdr3_aa: CSVEVAIPKAFF
cdr3_nt: TGCAGCGTTGAAGTGGCGATCCCAAAAGCTTTCTTT

v_call: TRBV10-3
d_call: -
j_call: TRBJ2-7
clone_size: -
cdr3_aa: CAISQGLSSSYEQYF
cdr3_nt: TGTGCCATCAGTCAGGGTCTTTCAAGCTCCTACGAGCAGTACTTC

v_call: TRBV30
d_call: -
j_call: TRBJ1-4
clone_size: -
cdr3_aa: CAWSKGRKLFF
cdr3_nt: TGTGCCTGGAGTAAGGGGAGAAAACTGTTTTTT

v_call: TRBV2
d_call: -
j_call: TRBJ2-7
clone_size: few
cdr3_aa: CASSEWASSYEQYF
cdr3_nt: TGTGCCAGCAGTGAATGGGCGAGCTCCTACGAGCAGTACTTC

v_call: TRBV27
d_call: -
j_call: TRBJ2-3
clone_size: few
cdr3_aa: CASSPTRSRLAPDTQYF
cdr3_nt: TGTGCCAGCAGCCCCACTCGGAGCAGGCTAGCCCCAGATACGCAGTATTTT

v_call: TRBV10-3
d_call: -
j_call: TRBJ1-1
clone_size: -
cdr3_aa: CATRGGVENTEAFF
cdr3_nt: TGTGCCACCAGAGGGGGGGTTGAGAACACTGAAGCTTTCTTT

v_call: TRBV5-4
d_call: TRBD1
j_call: TRBJ2-1
clone_size: few
cdr3_aa: CASSLPGQASSYNEQFF
cdr3_nt: TGTGCCAGCAGCTTGCCGGGACAGGCAAGCTCCTACAATGAGCAGTTCTTC

v_call: TRBV28
d_call: -
j_call: TRBJ2-7
clone_size: few
cdr3_aa: CASSLLPDSYEQYF
cdr3_nt: TGTGCCAGCAGTTTACTACCGGACAGTTACGAGCAGTACTTC

v_call: TRBV27
d_call: TRBD2
j_call: TRBJ2-3
clone_size: few
cdr3_aa: CASSFGLVSTDTQYF
cdr3_nt: TGTGCCAGCAGTTTCGGACTAGTGAGCACAGATACGCAGTATTTT

v_call: TRBV7-3
d_call: TRBD2
j_call: TRBJ2-3
clone_size: few
cdr3_aa: CASSSGLAADTQYF
cdr3_nt: TGTGCCAGCAGCTCGGGACTAGCAGCAGATACGCAGTATTTT

v_call: TRBV5-4
d_call: TRBD1
j_call: TRBJ2-3
clone_size: -
cdr3_aa: CASSRTGLVTDTQYF
cdr3_nt: TGTGCCAGCAGCCGGACAGGGTTGGTAACAGATACGCAGTATTTT

v_call: TRBV19
d_call: -
j_call: TRBJ2-1
clone_size: -
cdr3_aa: CASSQRARSYNEQFF
cdr3_nt: TGTGCCAGTAGTCAGAGGGCGCGCTCCTACAATGAGCAGTTCTTC

v_call: TRBV7-2
d_call: -
j_call: TRBJ2-7
clone_size: few
cdr3_aa: CASSLDRPSYEQYF
cdr3_nt: TGTGCCAGCAGCTTAGACAGGCCCTCCTACGAGCAGTACTTC

v_call: TRBV14
d_call: -
j_call: TRBJ2-4
clone_size: many
cdr3_aa: CASSQVRGVKNIQYF
cdr3_nt: TGTGCCAGCAGCCAAGTTAGGGGAGTCAAAAACATTCAGTACTTC

v_call: TRBV18
d_call: -
j_call: TRBJ2-7
clone_size: few
cdr3_aa: CASSPSLNYEQYF
cdr3_nt: TGTGCCAGCTCACCTTCTCTCAATTACGAGCAGTACTTC

v_call: TRBV18
d_call: TRBD1
j_call: TRBJ2-3
clone_size: -
cdr3_aa: CASSPQQGVTSTDTQYF
cdr3_nt: TGTGCCAGCTCACCACAACAGGGGGTGACTAGCACAGATACGCAGTATTTT

v_call: TRBV7-6
d_call: TRBD1
j_call: TRBJ2-7
clone_size: -
cdr3_aa: CASSLGPGQPYEQYF
cdr3_nt: TGTGCCAGCAGCTTGGGACCGGGACAGCCCTACGAGCAGTACTTC

v_call: TRBV30
d_call: -
j_call: TRBJ2-1
clone_size: few
cdr3_aa: CAWSPGMPSYNEQFF
cdr3_nt: TGTGCCTGGAGCCCTGGGATGCCGAGCTACAATGAGCAGTTCTTC

v_call: TRBV28
d_call: -
j_call: TRBJ2-4
clone_size: few
cdr3_aa: CASSLGDENIQYF
cdr3_nt: TGTGCCAGCAGTTTGGGCGACGAAAACATTCAGTACTTC

v_call: TRBV9
d_call: -
j_call: TRBJ2-3
clone_size: few
cdr3_aa: CASSVVTDTQYF
cdr3_nt: TGTGCCAGCAGCGTAGTTACAGATACGCAGTATTTT

v_call: TRBV7-2
d_call: -
j_call: TRBJ2-7
clone_size: -
cdr3_aa: CASSPPGLASGQYF
cdr3_nt: TGTGCCAGCAGCCCGCCTGGACTGGCATCTGGGCAGTACTTC

v_call: TRBV9
d_call: TRBD2
j_call: TRBJ2-2
clone_size: few
cdr3_aa: CASSFQTGEGGELFF
cdr3_nt: TGTGCCAGCAGCTTCCAGACGGGGGAGGGCGGGGAGCTGTTTTTT

v_call: TRBV30
d_call: TRBD1
j_call: TRBJ1-1
clone_size: few
cdr3_aa: CASPGDRGQTEAFF
cdr3_nt: TGTGCCTCCCCCGGGGACAGGGGGCAGACTGAAGCTTTCTTT

v_call: TRBV7-3
d_call: -
j_call: TRBJ2-7
clone_size: -
cdr3_aa: CASSPLFRAYEQYF
cdr3_nt: TGTGCCAGCAGCCCACTCTTCAGAGCCTACGAGCAGTACTTC

v_call: TRBV6-1
d_call: -
j_call: TRBJ2-4
clone_size: -
cdr3_aa: CASTSAGAKNIQYF
cdr3_nt: TGTGCCAGCACTTCAGCGGGAGCCAAAAACATTCAGTACTTC

v_call: TRBV5-1
d_call: TRBD1
j_call: TRBJ2-1
clone_size: -
cdr3_aa: CASSVGQVGNEQFF
cdr3_nt: TGCGCCAGCAGCGTTGGACAGGTGGGGAATGAGCAGTTCTTC

v_call: TRBV5-4
d_call: -
j_call: TRBJ2-3
clone_size: -
cdr3_aa: CASSSRDLDTDTQYF
cdr3_nt: TGTGCCAGCAGCTCCCGGGACCTTGACACAGATACGCAGTATTTT

v_call: TRBV7-9
d_call: TRBD2
j_call: TRBJ2-5
clone_size: few
cdr3_aa: CASSLDRTSGSQTQYF
cdr3_nt: TGTGCCAGCAGCTTAGATCGGACTAGCGGGAGTCAGACCCAGTACTTC

v_call: TRBV5-1
d_call: -
j_call: TRBJ2-7
clone_size: -
cdr3_aa: CASSLETAWSEQYF
cdr3_nt: TGCGCCAGCAGCTTGGAGACAGCGTGGTCCGAGCAGTACTTC

v_call: TRBV14
d_call: -
j_call: TRBJ2-7
clone_size: -
cdr3_aa: CASSQDRGQTYEQYF
cdr3_nt: TGTGCCAGCAGCCAAGATCGGGGCCAGACCTACGAGCAGTACTTC

v_call: TRBV10-3
d_call: TRBD2
j_call: TRBJ2-1
clone_size: few
cdr3_aa: CAISESAGGPSNEQFF
cdr3_nt: TGTGCCATCAGTGAGTCGGCGGGAGGGCCCTCAAATGAGCAGTTCTTC

v_call: TRBV25-1
d_call: -
j_call: TRBJ1-2
clone_size: few
cdr3_aa: CASSDGGVKGNYGYTF
cdr3_nt: TGTGCCAGCAGTGATGGTGGGGTGAAGGGGAACTATGGCTACACCTTC

v_call: TRBV5-1
d_call: -
j_call: TRBJ2-1
clone_size: -
cdr3_aa: CASSLDGAFNEQFF
cdr3_nt: TGCGCCAGCAGCTTGGACGGAGCCTTCAATGAGCAGTTCTTC

v_call: TRBV7-2
d_call: -
j_call: TRBJ2-3
clone_size: few
cdr3_aa: CASSLAVGADTQYF
cdr3_nt: TGTGCCAGCAGCTTAGCGGTCGGGGCGGATACGCAGTATTTT

v_call: TRBV29-1
d_call: -
j_call: TRBJ2-7
clone_size: -
cdr3_aa: CSVPGLRDEQYF
cdr3_nt: TGCAGCGTTCCGGGGCTTAGGGACGAGCAGTACTTC

v_call: TRBV10-3
d_call: -
j_call: TRBJ2-1
clone_size: many
cdr3_aa: CAISEWRGTKYNEQFF
cdr3_nt: TGTGCCATCAGTGAATGGAGGGGGACTAAATACAATGAGCAGTTCTTC